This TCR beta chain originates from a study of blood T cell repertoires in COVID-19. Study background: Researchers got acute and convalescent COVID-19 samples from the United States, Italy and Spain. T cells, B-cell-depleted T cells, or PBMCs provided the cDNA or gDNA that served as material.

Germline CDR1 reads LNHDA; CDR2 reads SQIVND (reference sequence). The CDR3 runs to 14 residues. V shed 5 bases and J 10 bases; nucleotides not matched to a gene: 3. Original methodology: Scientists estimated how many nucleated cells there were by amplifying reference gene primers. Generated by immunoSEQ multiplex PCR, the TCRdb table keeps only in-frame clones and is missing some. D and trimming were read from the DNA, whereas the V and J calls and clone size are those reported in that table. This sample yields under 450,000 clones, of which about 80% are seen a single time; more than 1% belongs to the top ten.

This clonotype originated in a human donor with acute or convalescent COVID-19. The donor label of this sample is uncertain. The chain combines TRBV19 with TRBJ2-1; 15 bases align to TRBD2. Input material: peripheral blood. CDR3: CASSSGLAGGEQFF. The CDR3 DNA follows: TGTGCCAGTAGTTCGGGACTAGCGGGAGGCGAGCAGTTCTTC. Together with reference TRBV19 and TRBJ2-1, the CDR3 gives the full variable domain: DGGITQSPKYLFRKEGQNVTLSCEQNLNHDAMYWYRQDPGQGLRLIYYSQIVNDFQKGDIAEGYSVSREKKESFPLTVTSAQKNPTAFYLCASSSGLAGGEQFFGPGTRLTVL.